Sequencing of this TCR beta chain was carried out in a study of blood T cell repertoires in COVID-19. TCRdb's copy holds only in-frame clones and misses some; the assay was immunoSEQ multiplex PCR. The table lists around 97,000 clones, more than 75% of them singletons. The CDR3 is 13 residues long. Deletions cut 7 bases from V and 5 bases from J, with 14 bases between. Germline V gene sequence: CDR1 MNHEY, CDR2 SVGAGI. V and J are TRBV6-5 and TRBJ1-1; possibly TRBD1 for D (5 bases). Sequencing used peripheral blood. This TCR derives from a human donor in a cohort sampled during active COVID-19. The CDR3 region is CASKSGGGTEAFF. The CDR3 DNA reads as TGTGCCAGCAAGAGTGGGGGAGGAACTGAAGCTTTCTTT.